This T cell receptor beta chain was captured in a study of CD8 T cells in ankylosing spondylitis. This CDR3 contains 15 residues. The J segment lost 8 bases and the V segment lost 7 bases, leaving 14 bases of the junction unmatched. From germline, CDR1 is SQVTM and CDR2 ANQGSEA. Using quantitative 5'-RACE with molecular barcodes, the authors made TCR beta libraries. TCRdb used MiXCR to reprocess the 5' RACE reads, holding one entry per CDR3 protein. The sample has about 250,000 distinct CDR3 sequences, more than 25% seen once. Study results and limitations: Matched synovial fluid from ankylosing spondylitis patients was reported to be enriched for disease-linked clones. In ankylosing spondylitis blood, a motif of roughly 8 highly homologous TCR beta variants appeared characteristic. Within peripheral blood, clones linked to disease were CD8+ and relatively rare.

A word on this clonotype: The antigen remains undetermined.

The TCR originated in a male donor with ankylosing spondylitis or in good health (not recorded which). The chain uses TRBV29-1 and TRBJ1-1; the match to TRBD1 covers 12 bases. Sequences were obtained from blood, either unsorted or a sorted T cell fraction (not recorded which). The CDR3 spells CSARGDRGRVTEAFF. CDR3 coding DNA: TGCAGCGCCAGAGGGGACAGGGGGCGCGTTACAGAAGCTTTCTTT.